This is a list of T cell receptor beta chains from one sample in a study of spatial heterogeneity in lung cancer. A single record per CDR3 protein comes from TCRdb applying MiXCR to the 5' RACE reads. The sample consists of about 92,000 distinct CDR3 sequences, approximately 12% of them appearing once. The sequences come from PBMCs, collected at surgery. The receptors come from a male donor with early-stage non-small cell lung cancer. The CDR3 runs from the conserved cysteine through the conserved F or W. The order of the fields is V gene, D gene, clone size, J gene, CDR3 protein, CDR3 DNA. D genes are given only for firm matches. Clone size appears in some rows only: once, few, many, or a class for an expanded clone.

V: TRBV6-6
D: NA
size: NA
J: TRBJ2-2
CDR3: CASKGSVPNTGELFF
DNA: TGTGCCAGCAAAGGTAGCGTCCCGAACACCGGGGAGCTGTTTTTT

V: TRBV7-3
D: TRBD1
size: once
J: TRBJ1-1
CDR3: CASSREGARNTEAFF
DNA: TGTGCCAGCAGCCGAGAGGGGGCTAGGAACACTGAAGCTTTCTTT

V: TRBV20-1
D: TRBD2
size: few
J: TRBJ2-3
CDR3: CSASALGTSGTDTQYF
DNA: TGCAGTGCTAGTGCGTTAGGGACTAGCGGCACAGATACGCAGTATTTT

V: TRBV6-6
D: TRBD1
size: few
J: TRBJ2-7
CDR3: CASSYTGGSYEQYF
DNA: TGTGCCAGCAGTTACACAGGGGGCTCCTACGAGCAGTACTTC

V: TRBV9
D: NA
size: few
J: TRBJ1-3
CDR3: CASSRERDPGNTIYF
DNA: TGTGCCAGCAGCCGGGAGAGGGATCCTGGAAACACCATATATTTT

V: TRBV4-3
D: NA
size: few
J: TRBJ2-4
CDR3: CASSQDPTGGEGNIQYF
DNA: TGCGCCAGCAGCCAAGATCCGACAGGCGGGGAAGGAAACATTCAGTACTTC

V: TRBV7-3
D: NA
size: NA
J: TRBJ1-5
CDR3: CASSRDGNQPQHF
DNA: TGTGCCAGCAGCCGAGACGGCAATCAGCCCCAGCATTTT

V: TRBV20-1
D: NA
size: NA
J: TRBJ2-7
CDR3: CSAPDSFTYEQYF
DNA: TGCAGTGCACCGGACAGCTTTACCTACGAGCAGTACTTC

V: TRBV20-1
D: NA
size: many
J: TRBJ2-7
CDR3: CSALTGQGQDEQYF
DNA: TGCAGTGCGCTTACGGGGCAGGGGCAGGACGAGCAGTACTTC

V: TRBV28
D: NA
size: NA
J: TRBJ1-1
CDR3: CASSTPGDSTEAFF
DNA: TGTGCCAGCAGCACACCAGGGGATAGCACTGAAGCTTTCTTT

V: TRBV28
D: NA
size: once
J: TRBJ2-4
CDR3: CASSPEGGLAKNIQYF
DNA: TGTGCCAGCAGTCCCGAGGGGGGTCTAGCCAAAAACATTCAGTACTTC

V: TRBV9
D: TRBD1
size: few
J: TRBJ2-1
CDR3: CASSLSTGAYNEQFF
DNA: TGTGCCAGCAGCCTTTCGACAGGGGCCTACAATGAGCAGTTCTTC

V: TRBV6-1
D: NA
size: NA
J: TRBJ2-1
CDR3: CASTRGDYNEQFF
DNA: TGTGCCAGCACCCGAGGGGACTACAATGAGCAGTTCTTC

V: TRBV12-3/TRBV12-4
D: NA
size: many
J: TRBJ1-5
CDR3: CASSPTGSNQPQHF
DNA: TGTGCCAGCAGTCCTACTGGTAGCAATCAGCCCCAGCATTTT

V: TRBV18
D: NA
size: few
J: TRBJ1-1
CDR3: CASSPQGKNTEAFF
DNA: TGTGCCAGCTCACCACAGGGGAAGAACACTGAAGCTTTCTTT

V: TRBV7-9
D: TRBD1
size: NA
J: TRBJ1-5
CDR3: CASSRTGDNQPQHF
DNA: TGTGCCAGCAGCAGGACAGGCGACAATCAGCCCCAGCATTTT

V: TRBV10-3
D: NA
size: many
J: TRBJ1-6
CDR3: CATLRGANSPLHF
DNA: TGTGCCACCCTCCGGGGTGCTAATTCACCCCTCCATTTT

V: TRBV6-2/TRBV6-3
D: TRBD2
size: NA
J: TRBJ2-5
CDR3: CASSPPQRGGGETQYF
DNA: TGTGCCAGCAGTCCCCCCCAGCGGGGGGGCGGAGAGACCCAGTACTTC

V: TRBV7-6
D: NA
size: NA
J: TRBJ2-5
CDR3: CASSPVGETQYF
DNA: TGTGCCAGCAGCCCAGTCGGAGAGACCCAGTACTTC

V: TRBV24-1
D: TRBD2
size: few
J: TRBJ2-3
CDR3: CATSYRTSESTDTQYF
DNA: TGTGCCACCAGTTATAGGACTAGCGAGAGCACAGATACGCAGTATTTT

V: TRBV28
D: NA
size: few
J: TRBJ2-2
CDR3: CASRPHGTGELFF
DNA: TGTGCCAGCAGACCTCACGGCACCGGGGAGCTGTTTTTT

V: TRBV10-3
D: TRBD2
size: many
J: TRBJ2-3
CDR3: CAIEAGTSGSTDTQYF
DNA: TGTGCCATCGAAGCCGGGACTAGCGGGAGTACAGATACGCAGTATTTT

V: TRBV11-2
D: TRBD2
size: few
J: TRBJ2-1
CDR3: CASSLRTSGNEQFF
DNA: TGTGCCAGCAGTCTTAGGACTAGCGGCAATGAGCAGTTCTTC

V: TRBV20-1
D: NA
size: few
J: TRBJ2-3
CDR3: CSARDRKFSTDTQYF
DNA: TGCAGTGCTAGAGACCGGAAGTTTAGCACAGATACGCAGTATTTT

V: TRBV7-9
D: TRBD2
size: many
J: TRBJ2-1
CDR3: CASSLFLAGGHGYNEQFF
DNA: TGTGCCAGCAGCTTATTCCTAGCGGGGGGGCATGGATACAATGAGCAGTTCTTC

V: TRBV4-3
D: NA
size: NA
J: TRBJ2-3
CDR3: CASSTTYESRADTQYF
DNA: TGCGCCAGCAGCACGACTTATGAGAGCAGGGCAGATACGCAGTATTTT

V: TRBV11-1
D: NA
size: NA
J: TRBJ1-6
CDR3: CASSFVQVNSPLHF
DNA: TGTGCCAGCAGCTTTGTTCAAGTTAATTCACCCCTCCACTTT

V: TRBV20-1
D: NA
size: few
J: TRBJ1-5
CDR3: CSARSGVGNQPQHF
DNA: TGCAGTGCTAGGTCAGGGGTAGGCAATCAGCCCCAGCATTTT

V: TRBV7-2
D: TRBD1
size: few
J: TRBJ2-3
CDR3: CASSLGRGLGDTQYF
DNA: TGTGCCAGCAGCTTGGGCAGGGGGCTCGGAGATACGCAGTATTTT

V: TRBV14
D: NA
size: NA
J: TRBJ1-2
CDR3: CASSQEVQSYGYTF
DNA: TGTGCCAGCAGCCAAGAGGTACAGAGCTATGGCTACACCTTC

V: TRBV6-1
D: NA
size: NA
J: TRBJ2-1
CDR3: CASRDMGRNEQFF
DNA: TGTGCCAGCAGGGACATGGGGCGGAATGAGCAGTTCTTC

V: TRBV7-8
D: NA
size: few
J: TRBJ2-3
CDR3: CASRYRATDTQYF
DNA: TGTGCCAGCAGGTACAGGGCCACAGATACGCAGTATTTT

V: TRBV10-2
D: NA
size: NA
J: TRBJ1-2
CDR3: CASSSQEFDGYTF
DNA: TGCGCCAGCAGCTCACAGGAATTCGATGGCTACACCTTC

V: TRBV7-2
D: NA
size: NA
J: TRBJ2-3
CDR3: CASSLSRRGTDTQYF
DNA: TGTGCCAGCAGCTTAAGCCGCCGAGGAACAGATACGCAGTATTTT

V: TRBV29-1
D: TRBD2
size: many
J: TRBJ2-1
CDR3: CSVASSGGSYNEQFF
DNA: TGCAGCGTTGCTAGTAGCGGGGGGTCCTACAATGAGCAGTTCTTC

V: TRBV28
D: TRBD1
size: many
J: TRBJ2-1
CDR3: CASRLGQGAINEQFF
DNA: TGTGCCAGCAGACTCGGACAGGGGGCTATCAATGAGCAGTTCTTC

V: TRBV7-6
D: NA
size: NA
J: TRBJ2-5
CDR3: CASTLRGVEETQYF
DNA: TGTGCCAGCACCCTGCGAGGGGTTGAAGAGACCCAGTACTTC

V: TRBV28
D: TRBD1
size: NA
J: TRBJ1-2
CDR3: CASSLVTGALSGYTF
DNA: TGTGCCAGCAGTTTAGTAACAGGGGCCCTATCTGGCTACACCTTC

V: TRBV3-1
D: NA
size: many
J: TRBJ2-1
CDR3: CASSFGPSYNEQFF
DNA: TGTGCCAGCAGCTTCGGGCCGTCCTACAATGAGCAGTTCTTC

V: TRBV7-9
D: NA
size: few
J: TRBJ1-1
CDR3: CASSSHGPLNTEAFF
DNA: TGTGCCAGCAGCTCCCACGGGCCCCTGAACACTGAAGCTTTCTTT

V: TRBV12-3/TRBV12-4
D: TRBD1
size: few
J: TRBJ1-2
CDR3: CASSPDRGPRGYTF
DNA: TGTGCCAGCAGCCCGGACAGGGGGCCGCGGGGCTACACCTTC

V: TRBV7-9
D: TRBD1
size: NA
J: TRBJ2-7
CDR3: CASSLRQGSDEQYF
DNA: TGTGCCAGCAGCCTCCGACAGGGGAGCGACGAGCAGTACTTC

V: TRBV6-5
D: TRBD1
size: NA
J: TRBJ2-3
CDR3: CASSKTGVPTDTQYF
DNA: TGTGCCAGCAGTAAAACAGGGGTACCCACAGATACGCAGTATTTT

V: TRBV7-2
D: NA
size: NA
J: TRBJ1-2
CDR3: CASRRGMDDYGYTF
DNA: TGTGCCAGCAGACGTGGAATGGATGACTATGGCTACACCTTC

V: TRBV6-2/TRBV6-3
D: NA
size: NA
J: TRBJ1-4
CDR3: CASSPTGATNEKLFF
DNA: TGTGCCAGCAGTCCTACAGGAGCCACTAATGAAAAACTGTTTTTT

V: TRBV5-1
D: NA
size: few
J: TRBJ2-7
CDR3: CASSFKDRTYEQYF
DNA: TGCGCCAGCAGCTTTAAAGACAGGACCTACGAGCAGTACTTC